The 20 T cell receptor beta chains reported below all come from one sample, sequenced in a study of blood T cells in healthy people across ages. A second about 6 to 12 cycle PCR used barcoded and J-beta primers. TCRdb redid the calling of the 5' RACE reads with MiXCR, one entry per CDR3 protein. The sample contains roughly 720,000 distinct CDR3 sequences, around half of which appear only once. The sequencing input was blood. These receptors were taken from an older man in good health.

This sequence joins TRBV5-6 and TRBJ2-3; no clear D gene. Trimming shortened V by 0 bases and J by 2 bases, and 10 bases separated the two germline ends. Germline CDR1 SGHDT, CDR2 YYEEEE. The CDR3 totals 15 residues. CDR3 sequence: CASSLDPAYTDTQYF. CDR3 DNA sequence: TGTGCCAGCAGCTTGGACCCTGCCTACACAGATACGCAGTATTTT. Variable domain in full (rest from reference TRBV5-6 and TRBJ2-3): DAGVTQSPTHLIKTRGQQVTLRCSPKSGHDTVSWYQQALGQGPQFIFQYYEEEERQRGNFPDRFSGHQFPNYSSELNVNALLLGDSALYLCASSLDPAYTDTQYFGPGTRLTVL.

The chain carries TRBV9 and TRBJ2-5; TRBD1 matches at 7 bases. The better agreement between TRBJ2-7 and the DNA end casts doubt on the J call. The V gene's germline CDR1 is SGDLS and CDR2 YYNGEE. This CDR3 spans 16 amino acids. In DNA, the CDR3 is TGTGCCAGCAGCGTAGGGGGCAGGGGGAATACCTTCGAGCAGTACTTC. Translating it yields CASSVGGRGNTFEQYF.

This clonotype was seen a few times. V is TRBV14 and J is TRBJ2-3; no clear D gene. V dropped 4 bases and J dropped 3 bases, with 17 bases sitting between them. The CDR3 extends over 16 amino acids. CDR1 is SGHDN and CDR2 is FVKESK in the germline V gene. CDR3 nucleotide sequence: TGTGCCAGCAGCCCTGATGAGTTCCTTAAAACAGATACGCAGTATTTT. Translation gives CASSPDEFLKTDTQYF.

This sequence joins TRBV12-3 or TRBV12-4 and TRBJ1-5; D not certain. V gave up 6 bases and J gave up 9 bases, with 12 bases separating them. CDR3 length equals 12 residues. The CDR3 loop is CASSTDGPPQHF. The CDR3 DNA is TGTGCCAGCAGCACGGACGGTCCGCCCCAGCATTTT.

The CDR3 loop is CASSVGLAGIYNEQFF. CDR3 nucleotide sequence: TGCGCCAGCAGCGTGGGACTAGCGGGAATCTACAATGAGCAGTTCTTC. The chain combines TRBV5-1 with TRBJ2-1; TRBD2 aligns across 13 bases. With V trimmed by 4 bases and J by 3 bases, 4 bases remained unmatched. The CDR3 runs 16 residues. The germline gives CDR1 SGHRS, CDR2 YFSETQ.

This clonotype was detected a few times. J is TRBJ2-3 and V is TRBV5-1; maybe TRBD2 (6 bases). The CDR3 is made up of 14 amino acids. Germline CDR1 reads SGHRS; CDR2 reads YFSETQ. V dropped 4 bases and J dropped 1 base, with 10 bases sitting between them. CDR3 amino acids: CASSVRDGTDTQYF. The CDR3 coding sequence is TGCGCCAGCAGCGTGCGGGACGGCACAGATACGCAGTATTTT.

This clonotype was detected only a few times. The rearrangement links TRBV18 to TRBJ2-3; no firm D call. Trimming took 3 bases from V and 6 from J, leaving 13 bases between them. This CDR3 is built from 14 residues. The germline gives CDR1 KGHSH, CDR2 LQKENI. The chain's CDR3 is CASSPALVRDTQYF. CDR3 bases: TGTGCCAGCTCACCCGCTTTGGTGAGGGATACGCAGTATTTT.

V is TRBV6-1 and J is TRBJ2-1; D is perhaps TRBD1 (5 bases). The CDR3 has 15 residues. Germline V gene sequence: CDR1 MNHNS, CDR2 SASEGT. V lost 4 bases to trimming and J lost 3 bases, with 13 bases between them. Written as DNA, the CDR3 is TGTGCCAGCAGTGTCGGAAGGGGCTTCTACAATGAGCAGTTCTTC. Translated: CASSVGRGFYNEQFF.

This sequence joins TRBV6-5 and TRBJ2-5; 9 positions match TRBD2. J gave up 4 bases and V 6 bases, and 12 bases lay outside the gene matches. The CDR3 has 16 residues. Germline V gene sequence: CDR1 MNHEY, CDR2 SVGAGI. CDR3 sequence reads: CASSRRGAGGSETQYF. The CDR3 DNA reads as TGTGCCAGCAGCCGCCGGGGAGCGGGAGGTTCAGAGACCCAGTACTTC.

This sequence joins TRBV28 and TRBJ1-1; D remains ambiguous. Per germline, CDR1 MDHEN and CDR2 SYDVKM. This CDR3 contains 14 residues. V lost 6 bases and J lost 1, with 12 bases in between. The CDR3 bases are TGTGCCAGCAGGGCCGTACTTACGAACACTGAAGCTTTCTTT. The encoded protein is CASRAVLTNTEAFF.

J is TRBJ1-2 and V is TRBV5-1; the match to TRBD1 covers 9 bases. V gave up 7 bases and J gave up 7 bases; unmatched junction bases: 17. CDR3 length: 16 amino acids. Germline lookup yields CDR1 SGHRS and CDR2 YFSETQ. The CDR3 DNA reads as TGCGCCAGCTCTATAACGCCGGACAGGGGACCGGGTGGCTACACCTTC. Translation gives CASSITPDRGPGGYTF.

This clonotype occurred a few times. The gene calls are TRBV19 and TRBJ2-7; 8 nucleotides align to TRBD2. CDR3 length: 15 residues. J gave up 2 bases and V 10 bases, and 13 bases lay outside the gene matches. Germline loops: CDR1 LNHDA, CDR2 SQIVND (reference sequence). The chain's CDR3 is CATGETLAGTYEQYF. CDR3 bases: TGTGCCACCGGGGAAACGCTAGCGGGTACCTACGAGCAGTACTTC.

This chain links TRBV12-3 or TRBV12-4 with TRBJ2-7, with D possibly matching TRBD1 (6 bases). Trimming removed 8 bases at V and 5 bases at J, with 19 bases between. This CDR3 spans 14 amino acids. In DNA form, the CDR3 reads TGTGCCAGCGGAATAGGGGGTACTTCCGACGAGCAGTACTTC. This encodes CASGIGGTSDEQYF.

The rearrangement joins TRBV10-3 to TRBJ2-7, with TRBD2 matching 8 bases. In germline, CDR1 is ENHRY, CDR2 SYGVKD. CDR3 length: 13 amino acids. After removal of 6 bases from V and 3 bases from J, the junction contained 4 bases not matched to a gene. The CDR3 region has the DNA TGTGCCATCAGGCCGGGACTAGGCTACGAGCAGTACTTC. Amino acids: CAIRPGLGYEQYF.

This rearrangement joins TRBV25-1 to TRBJ1-6, with D perhaps matching TRBD1 (6 bases). The CDR3 is 14 residues long. CDR1 and CDR2 from the germline V gene are MGHDK and SYGVNS. V was cut by 1 base and J by 10 bases, with 11 bases left in between. CDR3: CASSEWGAGSPLHF. In nucleotides, the CDR3 is TGTGCCAGCAGTGAATGGGGGGCCGGATCACCCCTCCACTTT.

The rearrangement joins TRBV21-1 to TRBJ2-5; the table's D call TRBD2 went unverified against the DNA. The J call may be mistaken, given a closer DNA end match to TRBJ2-7. TRBV21-1 is flagged as a pseudogene. The CDR3 spans 14 residues. The CDR3 reads CASSNGAVVYEQYF. CDR3 nucleotides: TGTGCCAGCAGCAATGGAGCGGTGGTCTACGAGCAGTACTTC.

The chain links TRBV3-1 to TRBJ2-1; D gene unclear. The CDR3 length is 11 residues. Germline V gene data show CDR1 as LGHDT and CDR2 as YNNKEL (reference sequence). Trimming shortened V by 1 base and J by 10 bases, and 5 bases separated the two germline ends. The CDR3 DNA reads TGTGCCAGCAGCCAAGCGGTGGAGCAGTTCTTC. Translation: CASSQAVEQFF.

The chain couples TRBV20-1 to TRBJ2-1, with 12 bases matching TRBD2. Germline V gives CDR1 DFQATT, CDR2 SNEGSKA (reference sequence). This CDR3 spans 16 amino acids. V trimming: 6 bases; J trimming: 3 bases; junction bases outside the gene matches: 9. This chain's CDR3 is CSATGPGLAGYNEQFF. In DNA form, the CDR3 reads TGCAGTGCGACTGGTCCGGGACTAGCGGGCTACAATGAGCAGTTCTTC.

This chain joins TRBV4-1 and TRBJ2-3, with D perhaps matching TRBD1 (6 bases). Germline V gives CDR1 MGHRA, CDR2 YSYEKL. Between the trimmed V and J ends, which lost 6 bases and 1 base, there was a span of 14 bases. The CDR3 loop spans 15 amino acids. Here the CDR3 reads CASSSAGDGTDTQYF. The CDR3 DNA follows: TGCGCCAGCAGTTCTGCAGGGGACGGCACAGATACGCAGTATTTT.

The J gene is TRBJ2-1, the V gene TRBV24-1, with D possibly being TRBD2 (5 bases). The CDR3 length is 16 residues. Germline V lookup: CDR1 KGHDR, CDR2 SFDVKD. V lost 2 bases and J 9 bases, leaving 19 bases between the germline ends. CDR3 in amino acids: CATSDSPGRATVEQFF. CDR3 nucleotide sequence: TGTGCCACCAGTGATTCCCCCGGGCGGGCGACGGTTGAGCAGTTCTTC.